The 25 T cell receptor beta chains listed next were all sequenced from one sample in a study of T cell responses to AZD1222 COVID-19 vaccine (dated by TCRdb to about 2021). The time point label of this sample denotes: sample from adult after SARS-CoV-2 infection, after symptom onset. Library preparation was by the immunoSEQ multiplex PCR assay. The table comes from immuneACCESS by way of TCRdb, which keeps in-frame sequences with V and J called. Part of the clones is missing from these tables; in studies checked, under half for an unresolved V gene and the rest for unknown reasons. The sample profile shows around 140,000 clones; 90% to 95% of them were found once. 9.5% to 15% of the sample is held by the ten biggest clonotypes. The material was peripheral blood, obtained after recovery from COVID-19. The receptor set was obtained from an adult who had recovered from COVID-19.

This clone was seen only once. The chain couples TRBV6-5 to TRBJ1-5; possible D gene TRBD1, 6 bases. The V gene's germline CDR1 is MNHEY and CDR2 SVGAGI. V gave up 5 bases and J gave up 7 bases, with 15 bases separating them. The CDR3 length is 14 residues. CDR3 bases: TGTGCCAGCAGTCGAGCAGGGGAGGACCAGCCCCAGCATTTT. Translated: CASSRAGEDQPQHF.

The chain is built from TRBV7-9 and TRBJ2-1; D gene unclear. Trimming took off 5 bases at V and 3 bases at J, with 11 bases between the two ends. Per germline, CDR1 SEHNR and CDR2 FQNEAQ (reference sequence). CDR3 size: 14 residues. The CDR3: CASSPQPIYNEQFF. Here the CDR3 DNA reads TGTGCCAGCAGCCCACAGCCGATCTACAATGAGCAGTTCTTC.

The CDR3 reads CASSLAGYPNYGYTF. CDR3 sequence (DNA): TGTGCCAGCAGTTTAGCAGGGTACCCTAACTATGGCTACACCTTC. The V gene is TRBV6-5, the J gene TRBJ1-2; D is perhaps TRBD1 (5 bases). Germline lookup yields CDR1 MNHEY and CDR2 SVGAGI. This CDR3 is built from 15 residues. Trimming took 4 bases from V and 0 from J, leaving 12 bases between them.

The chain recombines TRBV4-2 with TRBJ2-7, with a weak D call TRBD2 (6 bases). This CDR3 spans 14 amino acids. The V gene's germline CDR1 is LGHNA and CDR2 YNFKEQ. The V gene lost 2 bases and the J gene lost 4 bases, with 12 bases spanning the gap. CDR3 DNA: TGTGCCAGCAGCCAACCAGGGACTTATTACGAGCAGTACTTC. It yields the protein CASSQPGTYYEQYF.

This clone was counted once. CDR3 DNA sequence: TGTGCCACCAGTGATGCGGAGATTGACTCCTACAATGAGCAGTTCTTC. Encoded protein: CATSDAEIDSYNEQFF. V and J are TRBV24-1 and TRBJ2-1; D is unclear. Between the trimmed V and J ends, which lost 3 bases and 0 bases, there was a span of 11 bases. Germline V gene sequence: CDR1 KGHDR, CDR2 SFDVKD. The CDR3 spans 16 residues.

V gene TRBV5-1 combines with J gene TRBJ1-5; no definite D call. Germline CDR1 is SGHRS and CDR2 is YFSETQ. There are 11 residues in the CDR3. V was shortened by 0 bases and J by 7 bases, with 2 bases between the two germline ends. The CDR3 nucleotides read TGCGCCAGCAGCTTGGAACAGCCCCAGCATTTT. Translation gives CASSLEQPQHF.

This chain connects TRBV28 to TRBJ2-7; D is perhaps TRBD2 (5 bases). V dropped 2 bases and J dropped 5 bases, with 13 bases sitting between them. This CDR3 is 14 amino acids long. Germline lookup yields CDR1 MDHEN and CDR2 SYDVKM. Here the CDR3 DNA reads TGTGCCAGCAGTTTAGGAGGTAGAGGCCACGAGCAGTACTTC. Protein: CASSLGGRGHEQYF.

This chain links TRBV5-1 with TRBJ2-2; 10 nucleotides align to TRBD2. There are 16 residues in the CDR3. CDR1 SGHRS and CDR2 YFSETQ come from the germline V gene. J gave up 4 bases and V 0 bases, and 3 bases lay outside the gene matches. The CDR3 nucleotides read TGCGCCAGCAGCTTGGAAAGCGGGAGGGCCACCGGGGAGCTGTTTTTT. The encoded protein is CASSLESGRATGELFF.

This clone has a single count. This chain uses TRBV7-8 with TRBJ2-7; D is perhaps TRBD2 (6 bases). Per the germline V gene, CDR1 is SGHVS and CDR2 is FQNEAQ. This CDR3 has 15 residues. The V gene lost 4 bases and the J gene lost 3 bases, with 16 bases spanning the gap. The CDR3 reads CASSYSPGSHYEQYF. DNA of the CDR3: TGTGCCAGCAGCTATTCCCCCGGGAGTCACTACGAGCAGTACTTC.

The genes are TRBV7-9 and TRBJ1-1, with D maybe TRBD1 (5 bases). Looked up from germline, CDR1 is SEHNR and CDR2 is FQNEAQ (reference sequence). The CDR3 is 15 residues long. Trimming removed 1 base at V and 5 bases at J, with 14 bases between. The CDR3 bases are TGTGCCAGCAGCTTAGTTCGGGAGGGGAGTACTGAAGCTTTCTTT. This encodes CASSLVREGSTEAFF.

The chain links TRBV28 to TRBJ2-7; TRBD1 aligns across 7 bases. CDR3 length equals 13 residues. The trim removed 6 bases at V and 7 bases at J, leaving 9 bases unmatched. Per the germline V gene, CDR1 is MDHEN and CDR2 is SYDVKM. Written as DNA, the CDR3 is TGTGCCAGCAGACTGGACAGGTTCGGGGAGCAGTACTTC. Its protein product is CASRLDRFGEQYF. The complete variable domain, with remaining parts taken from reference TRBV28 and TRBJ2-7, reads DVKVTQSSRYLVKRTGEKVFLECVQDMDHENMFWYRQDPGLGLRLIYFSYDVKMKEKGDIPEGYSVSREKKERFSLILESASTNQTSMYLCASRLDRFGEQYFGPGTRLTVT.

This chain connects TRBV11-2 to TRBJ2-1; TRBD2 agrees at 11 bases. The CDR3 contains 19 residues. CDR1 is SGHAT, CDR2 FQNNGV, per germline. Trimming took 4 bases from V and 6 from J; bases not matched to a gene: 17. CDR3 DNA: TGTGCCAGCAGCTCACCTTCCCTATCCGGGACTAGCGGCCTCAATGAGCAGTTCTTC. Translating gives CASSSPSLSGTSGLNEQFF. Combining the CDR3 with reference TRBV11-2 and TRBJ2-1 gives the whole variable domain EAGVAQSPRYKIIEKRQSVAFWCNPISGHATLYWYQQILGQGPKLLIQFQNNGVVDDSQLPKDRFSAERLKGVDSTLKIQPAKLEDSAVYLCASSSPSLSGTSGLNEQFFGPGTRLTVL.

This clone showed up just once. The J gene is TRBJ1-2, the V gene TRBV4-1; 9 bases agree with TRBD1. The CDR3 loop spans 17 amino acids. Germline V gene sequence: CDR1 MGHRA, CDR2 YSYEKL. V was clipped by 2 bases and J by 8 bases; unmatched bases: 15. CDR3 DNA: TGCGCCAGCAGCCAACCTTTCGGGGCACAGGGGGCGTCGGGCTACACCTTC. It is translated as CASSQPFGAQGASGYTF.

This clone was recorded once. CDR3 protein: CASSPLTEDSPLHF. The CDR3 DNA reads TGTGCCAGCAGCCCGCTAACAGAGGATTCACCCCTCCACTTT. J is TRBJ1-6 and V is TRBV9; no clear D. The germline gives CDR1 SGDLS, CDR2 YYNGEE. CDR3 length: 14 amino acids. V was shortened by 4 bases and J by 8 bases, with 13 bases between the two germline ends.

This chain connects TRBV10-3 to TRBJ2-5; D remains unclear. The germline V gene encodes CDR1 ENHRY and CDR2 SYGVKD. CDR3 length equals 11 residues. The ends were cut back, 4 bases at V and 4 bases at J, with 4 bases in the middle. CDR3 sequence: CAISGGETQYF. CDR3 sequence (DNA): TGTGCCATCAGTGGTGGAGAGACCCAGTACTTC.

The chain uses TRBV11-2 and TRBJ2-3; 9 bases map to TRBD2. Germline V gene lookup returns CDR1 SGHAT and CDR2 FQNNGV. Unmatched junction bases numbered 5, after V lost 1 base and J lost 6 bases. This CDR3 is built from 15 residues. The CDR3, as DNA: TGTGCCAGCAGCTTAGGCGGGAGGGGTATGGATACGCAGTATTTT. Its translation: CASSLGGRGMDTQYF. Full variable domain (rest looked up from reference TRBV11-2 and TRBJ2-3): EAGVAQSPRYKIIEKRQSVAFWCNPISGHATLYWYQQILGQGPKLLIQFQNNGVVDDSQLPKDRFSAERLKGVDSTLKIQPAKLEDSAVYLCASSLGGRGMDTQYFGPGTRLTVL.

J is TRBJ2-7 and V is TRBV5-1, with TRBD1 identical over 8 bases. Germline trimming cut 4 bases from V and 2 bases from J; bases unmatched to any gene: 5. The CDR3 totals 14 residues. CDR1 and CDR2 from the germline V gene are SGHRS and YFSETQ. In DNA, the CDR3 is TGCGCCAGCAGCGGTCGGGACAGGCCCTACGAGCAGTACTTC. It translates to CASSGRDRPYEQYF.

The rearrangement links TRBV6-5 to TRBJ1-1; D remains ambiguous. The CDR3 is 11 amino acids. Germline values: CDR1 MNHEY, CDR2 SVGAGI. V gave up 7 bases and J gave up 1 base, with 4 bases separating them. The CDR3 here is CASKGNTEAFF. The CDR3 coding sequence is TGTGCCAGCAAAGGGAACACTGAAGCTTTCTTT.

The CDR3 region has the DNA TGTGCCAGCAGTGAGAGAACAGGGTTCAATGAGCAGTTCTTC. Encoded protein: CASSERTGFNEQFF. V usage is TRBV2 and J usage is TRBJ2-1; weak D call: TRBD1 (6 bases). The germline gives CDR1 SNHLY, CDR2 FYNNEI. Trimming stripped 3 bases from V and 6 bases from J, with 12 bases between. This CDR3 region has 14 residues.

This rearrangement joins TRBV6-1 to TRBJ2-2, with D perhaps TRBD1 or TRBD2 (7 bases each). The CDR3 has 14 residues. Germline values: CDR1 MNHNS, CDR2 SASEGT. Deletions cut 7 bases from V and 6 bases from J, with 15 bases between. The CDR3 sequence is CASTDRAGAGELFF. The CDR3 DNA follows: TGTGCCAGCACCGACAGGGCGGGGGCCGGGGAGCTGTTTTTT.

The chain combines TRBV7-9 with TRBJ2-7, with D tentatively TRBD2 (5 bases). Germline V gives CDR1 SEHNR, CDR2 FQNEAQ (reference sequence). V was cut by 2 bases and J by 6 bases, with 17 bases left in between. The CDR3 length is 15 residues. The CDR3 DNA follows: TGTGCCAGCAGCTTACCCGGAGGATGGGGAGCCGAGCAGTACTTC. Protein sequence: CASSLPGGWGAEQYF.

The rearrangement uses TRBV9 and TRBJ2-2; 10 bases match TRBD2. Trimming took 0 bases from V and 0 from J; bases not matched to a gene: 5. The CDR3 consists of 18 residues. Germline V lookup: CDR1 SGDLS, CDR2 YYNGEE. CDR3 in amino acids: CASSVGVTSGPNTGELFF. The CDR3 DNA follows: TGTGCCAGCAGCGTAGGTGTGACTAGCGGGCCGAACACCGGGGAGCTGTTTTTT. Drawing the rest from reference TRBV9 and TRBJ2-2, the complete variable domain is DSGVTQTPKHLITATGQRVTLRCSPRSGDLSVYWYQQSLDQGLQFLIQYYNGEERAKGNILERFSAQQFPDLHSELNLSSLELGDSALYFCASSVGVTSGPNTGELFFGEGSRLTVL.

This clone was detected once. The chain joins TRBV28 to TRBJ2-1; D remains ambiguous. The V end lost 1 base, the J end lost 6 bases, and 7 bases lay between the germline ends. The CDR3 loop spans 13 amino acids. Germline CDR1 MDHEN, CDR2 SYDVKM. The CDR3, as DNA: TGTGCCAGCAGTTTATTGAGACTCAATGAGCAGTTCTTC. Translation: CASSLLRLNEQFF.

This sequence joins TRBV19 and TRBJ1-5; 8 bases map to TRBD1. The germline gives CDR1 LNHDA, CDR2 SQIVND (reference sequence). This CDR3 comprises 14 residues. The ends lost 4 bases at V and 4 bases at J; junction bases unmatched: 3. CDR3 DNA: TGTGCCAGTAGTAGGACAGGGCAAAATCAGCCCCAGCATTTT. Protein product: CASSRTGQNQPQHF.

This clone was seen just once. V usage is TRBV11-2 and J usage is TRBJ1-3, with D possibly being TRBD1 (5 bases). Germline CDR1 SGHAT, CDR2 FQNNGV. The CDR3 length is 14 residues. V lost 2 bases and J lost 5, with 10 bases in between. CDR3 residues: CASSLTGSRNTIYF. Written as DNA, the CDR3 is TGTGCCAGCAGCTTAACAGGCTCCCGAAACACCATATATTTT.